The clone carrying this T cell receptor (beta chain) turned up a few times. The antigen is unknown. Researchers turned away patients with other autoimmune diseases, uncontrolled infections, pregnancy or lactation. The data derive from a study of Graves' ophthalmopathy and Graves' hyperthyroidism. Germline V gene lookup returns CDR1 GTSNPN and CDR2 SVGIG (reference sequence). The CDR3 is 12 residues long. V lost 1 base and J lost 5, with 8 bases in between. Amplification of TCR beta CDR3 regions used RNA transcripts. The workflow started with a first-round RT-PCR run with HTBI primers and then moved on to a second-round multiplex PCR. TCRdb analysed the multiplex PCR reads with MiXCR anew, one entry per CDR3 protein. Among about 700,000 distinct CDR3 sequences listed, roughly 39% were seen once. Findings and caveats of the study: The model reached approximately 70% sensitivity and around 72% specificity for predicting ophthalmopathy progression.

The chain carries TRBV30 and TRBJ1-1; D unclear. Input material: peripheral blood. The sequence derives from an adult man with Graves' ophthalmopathy. The CDR3 loop is CAWSASGTEAFF. CDR3 in DNA: TGTGCCTGGAGTGCCTCAGGAACTGAAGCTTTCTTT.